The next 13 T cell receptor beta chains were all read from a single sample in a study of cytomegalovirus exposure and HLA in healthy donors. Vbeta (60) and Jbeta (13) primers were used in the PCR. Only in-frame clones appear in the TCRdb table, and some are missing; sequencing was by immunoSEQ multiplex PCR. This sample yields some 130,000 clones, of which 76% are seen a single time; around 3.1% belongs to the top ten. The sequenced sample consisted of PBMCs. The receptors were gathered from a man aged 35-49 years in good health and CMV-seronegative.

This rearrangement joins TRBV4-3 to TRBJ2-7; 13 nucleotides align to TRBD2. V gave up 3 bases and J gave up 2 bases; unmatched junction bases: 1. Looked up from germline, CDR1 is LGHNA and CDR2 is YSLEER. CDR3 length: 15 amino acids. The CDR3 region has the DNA TGCGCCAGCAGCCAGGGACTAGCGGGACCCTACGAGCAGTACTTC. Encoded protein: CASSQGLAGPYEQYF.

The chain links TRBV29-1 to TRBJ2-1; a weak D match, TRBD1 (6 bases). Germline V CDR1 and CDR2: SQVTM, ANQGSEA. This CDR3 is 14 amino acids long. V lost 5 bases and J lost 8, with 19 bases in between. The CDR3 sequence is CSVTTGSPGYEQFF. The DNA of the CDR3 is TGCAGCGTTACGACAGGCAGTCCCGGGTATGAGCAGTTCTTC.

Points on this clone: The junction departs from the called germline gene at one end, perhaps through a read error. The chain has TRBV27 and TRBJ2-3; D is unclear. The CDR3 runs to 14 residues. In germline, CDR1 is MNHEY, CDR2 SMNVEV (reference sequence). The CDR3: CASSLGLSADMQYF. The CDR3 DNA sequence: TGTGCCAGCAGCCTAGGCCTTAGTGCAGATATGCAGTATTTT.

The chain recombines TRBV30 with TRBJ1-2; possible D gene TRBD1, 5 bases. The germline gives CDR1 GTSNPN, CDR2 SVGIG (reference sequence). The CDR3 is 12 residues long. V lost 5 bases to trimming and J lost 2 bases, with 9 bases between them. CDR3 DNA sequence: TGTGCCTGGCGGGGGAGAAACTATGGCTACACCTTC. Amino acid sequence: CAWRGRNYGYTF.

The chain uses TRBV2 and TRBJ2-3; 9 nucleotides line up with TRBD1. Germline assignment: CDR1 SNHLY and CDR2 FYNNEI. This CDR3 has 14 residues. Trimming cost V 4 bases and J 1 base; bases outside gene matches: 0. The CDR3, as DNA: TGTGCCAGCAGTGGGGACAGGGGCACAGATACGCAGTATTTT. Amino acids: CASSGDRGTDTQYF.

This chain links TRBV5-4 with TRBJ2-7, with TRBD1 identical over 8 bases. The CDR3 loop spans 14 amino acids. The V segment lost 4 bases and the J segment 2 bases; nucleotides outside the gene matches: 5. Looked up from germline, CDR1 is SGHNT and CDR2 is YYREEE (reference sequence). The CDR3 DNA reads TGTGCCAGCAGCCTACAGGGGGGCGCCTACGAGCAGTACTTC. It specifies CASSLQGGAYEQYF.

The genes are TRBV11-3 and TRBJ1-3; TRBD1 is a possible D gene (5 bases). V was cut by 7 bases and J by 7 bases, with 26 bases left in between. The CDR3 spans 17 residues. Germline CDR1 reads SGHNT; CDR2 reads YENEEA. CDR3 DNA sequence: TGTGCCAGCAACAACCCATGGCAGGAAGGACATTTGAACACCATATATTTT. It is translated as CASNNPWQEGHLNTIYF.

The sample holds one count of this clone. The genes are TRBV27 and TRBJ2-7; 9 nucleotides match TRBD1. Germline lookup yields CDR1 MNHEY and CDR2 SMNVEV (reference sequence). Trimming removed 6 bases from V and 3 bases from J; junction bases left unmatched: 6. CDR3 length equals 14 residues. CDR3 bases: TGTGCCAGCAGACCGGGACAGGGAATCTACGAGCAGTACTTC. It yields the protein CASRPGQGIYEQYF.

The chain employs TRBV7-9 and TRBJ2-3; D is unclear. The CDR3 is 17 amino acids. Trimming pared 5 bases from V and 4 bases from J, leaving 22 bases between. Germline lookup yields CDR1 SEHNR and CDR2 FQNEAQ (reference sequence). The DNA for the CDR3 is TGTGCCAGCAGCCCCCTGGCATCCCCTGATCCAGCAGATACGCAGTATTTT. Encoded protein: CASSPLASPDPADTQYF. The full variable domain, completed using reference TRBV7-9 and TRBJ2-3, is DTGVSQNPRHKITKRGQNVTFRCDPISEHNRLYWYRQTLGQGPEFLTYFQNEAQLEKSRLLSDRFSAERPKGSFSTLEIQRTEQGDSAMYLCASSPLASPDPADTQYFGPGTRLTVL.

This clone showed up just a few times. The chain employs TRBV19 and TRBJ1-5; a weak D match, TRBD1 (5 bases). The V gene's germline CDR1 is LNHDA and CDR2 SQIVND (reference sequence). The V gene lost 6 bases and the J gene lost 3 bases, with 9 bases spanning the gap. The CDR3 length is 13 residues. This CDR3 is CASRVGHNQPQHF. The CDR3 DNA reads TGTGCCAGTAGGGTAGGACACAATCAGCCCCAGCATTTT.

CDR3 protein: CASSPDYFGQNQPQHF. CDR3 DNA sequence: TGTGCCAGCAGTCCCGACTACTTCGGACAGAATCAGCCCCAGCATTTT. The V call is TRBV27, the J call TRBJ1-5, with a weak D call TRBD1 (6 bases). V shed 5 bases and J shed 4 bases, with 18 bases lying between them. The CDR3 contains 16 residues. Germline V gene sequence: CDR1 MNHEY, CDR2 SMNVEV (reference sequence).

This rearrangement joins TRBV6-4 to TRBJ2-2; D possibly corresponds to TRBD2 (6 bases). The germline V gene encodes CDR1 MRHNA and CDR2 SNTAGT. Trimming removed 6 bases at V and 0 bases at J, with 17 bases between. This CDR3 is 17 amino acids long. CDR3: CASSIRRGRTNTGELFF. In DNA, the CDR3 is TGTGCCAGCAGCATCCGGCGGGGCAGGACGAACACCGGGGAGCTGTTTTTT.

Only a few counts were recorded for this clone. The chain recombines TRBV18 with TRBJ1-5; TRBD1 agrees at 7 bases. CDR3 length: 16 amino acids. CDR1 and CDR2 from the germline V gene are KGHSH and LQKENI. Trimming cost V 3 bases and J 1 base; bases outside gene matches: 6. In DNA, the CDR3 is TGTGCCAGCTCACCCGAGGGGGGACAGAGCAATCAGCCCCAGCATTTT. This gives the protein CASSPEGGQSNQPQHF.